This TCR beta chain came from a study of T cell repertoires in cytomegalovirus infection. Study background: From public TCR beta signatures came an indication of both CMV infection and matching HLA type.

TCRdb re-called the reads through MiXCR, storing one row per CDR3 protein. Of about 200,000 distinct CDR3 sequences listed, 8% to 10% are singletons. This clonotype turned up a few times. Between the trimmed V and J ends, which lost 4 bases and 1 base, there was a span of 5 bases. Germline V gene lookup returns CDR1 DFQATT and CDR2 SNEGSKA (reference sequence). The CDR3 sequence is 12 residues long. The specimen was PBMCs. The TCR sequence derives from a human donor in good health (CMV status not recorded). Some clones in this sample may be carry-over from other donors' samples. The chain couples TRBV20-1 to TRBJ2-1; no clear D gene. CDR3 sequence reads: CSAKGSYNEQFF. The DNA of the CDR3 is TGCAGTGCTAAGGGATCCTACAATGAGCAGTTCTTC.